The next 2 T cell receptor beta chains were all read from a single sample in a study of CD8 T cells in Susac syndrome. With random hexamers, reverse transcription was performed on about 0.5 to 1 ug of RNA. TCRdb redid the calling of the immunoSEQ multiplex PCR reads with MiXCR, one entry per CDR3 protein. This repertoire shows approximately 210,000 distinct CDR3 sequences, roughly 96% found once; its top ten account for 0.085% to 0.095%. The specimen was CD4+ T cells from PBMCs. These receptor sequences come from a human donor with multiple sclerosis.

The V gene is TRBV7-2, the J gene TRBJ2-7; D may be TRBD1 or TRBD2 (5 bases each). The CDR3 covers 14 residues. V was clipped by 5 bases and J by 3 bases, with 14 bases between them. CDR1 is SGHTA and CDR2 is FQGNSA in the germline V gene. DNA of the CDR3: TGTGCCAGCAGCCCGGGACGGGGAGACTACGAGCAGTACTTC. Translated: CASSPGRGDYEQYF.

The rearrangement joins TRBV3-1 to TRBJ1-2; weak D call: TRBD1 (6 bases). The CDR3 extends over 13 amino acids. The germline CDR1 and CDR2 sequences are LGHDT and YNNKEL (reference sequence). The V gene lost 5 bases and the J gene lost 4 bases, with 11 bases spanning the gap. The CDR3 loop reads CASSNEQGYGYTF. The CDR3 DNA reads as TGTGCCAGCAGCAATGAACAGGGCTATGGCTACACCTTC.